A selection of T cell receptor beta chains follows, all from one sample in a study of blood T cell repertoires in COVID-19. Data came from immunoSEQ multiplex PCR; TCRdb stores just in-frame clones and leaves some out. This table has a few hundred thousand clones, 85% appearing once. Sequenced sample: peripheral blood. All receptors derive from a woman in her late teens or twenties with acute or convalescent COVID-19. CDR3s include the opening cysteine and the closing phenylalanine or tryptophan. The D gene is left open where the match is weak. The size entry is marked missing in some rows and otherwise reads once, few, many or a size class.

j_call	clone_size	v_call	d_call	cdr3_aa	cdr3_nt
TRBJ1-2	-	TRBV6-5	TRBD1	CASSSGGQGASYTF	TGTGCCAGCAGTTCCGGAGGACAGGGGGCGAGCTACACCTTC
TRBJ2-7	-	TRBV2	-	CASSDTPLGQYF	TGTGCCAGCAGTGACACCCCCCTCGGGCAGTACTTC
TRBJ1-5	-	TRBV19	-	CASLKSRRSNQPQHF	TGTGCCAGTTTGAAGAGCCGGAGGTCGAATCAGCCCCAGCATTTT
TRBJ1-2	-	TRBV9	TRBD1	CASSGLQGRGYTF	TGTGCCAGCAGCGGCCTACAGGGGCGCGGCTACACCTTC
TRBJ2-2	-	TRBV6-5	-	CASSYSRGGTGELFF	TGTGCCAGCAGTTACTCGAGGGGAGGCACCGGGGAGCTGTTTTTT
TRBJ1-5	-	TRBV2	-	CASSAGYQPQHF	TGTGCCAGCAGTGCGGGATATCAGCCCCAGCATTTT
TRBJ1-1	-	TRBV9	TRBD1	CASSPRGQGITEAFF	TGTGCCAGCAGCCCACGGGGACAGGGTATCACTGAAGCTTTCTTT
TRBJ1-1	-	TRBV3-1/TRBV3-2	-	CASSSTVINTEAFF	TGTGCCAGCAGCTCGACAGTTATTAACACTGAAGCTTTCTTT
TRBJ1-4	-	TRBV12-5	-	CASGFGSPREEKLFF	TGTGCTAGTGGTTTCGGGAGCCCGAGGGAGGAAAAACTGTTTTTT
TRBJ2-7	-	TRBV2	-	CASSEPPGDEQYF	TGTGCCAGCAGTGAACCTCCGGGGGACGAGCAGTACTTC
TRBJ2-2	-	TRBV11-3	-	CASSLGVGSGELFF	TGTGCCAGCAGCTTAGGGGTCGGGTCCGGGGAGCTGTTTTTT
TRBJ2-1	-	TRBV2	-	CASSAEGLAHNEQFF	TGTGCCAGCAGTGCGGAGGGGCTAGCTCACAATGAGCAGTTCTTC
TRBJ2-1	-	TRBV9	TRBD1	CASSDEDRAYNEQFF	TGTGCCAGCAGCGACGAGGACAGGGCCTACAATGAGCAGTTCTTC
TRBJ1-5	few	TRBV5-6	-	CASSLDRNQPQHF	TGTGCCAGCAGCTTGGACAGAAATCAGCCCCAGCATTTT
TRBJ2-1	-	TRBV4-2	-	CASSQDQDSRGGDEQFF	TGTGCCAGCAGCCAAGATCAGGACTCCCGGGGTGGCGATGAGCAGTTCTTC
TRBJ1-2	-	TRBV5-1	TRBD1	CASSVTGGDYGYTF	TGCGCCAGCAGCGTGACAGGGGGGGACTATGGCTACACCTTC
TRBJ1-6	-	TRBV3-1/TRBV3-2	-	CASSQGLGGAVSPLHF	TGTGCCAGCAGCCAAGGTCTCGGTGGGGCGGTTTCACCCCTCCACTTT
TRBJ1-2	-	TRBV7-9	TRBD1	CASSDNTGQGHAGYTF	TGTGCCAGCAGCGATAACACAGGACAGGGGCACGCGGGCTACACCTTC
TRBJ2-7	-	TRBV18	-	CASSLQAGSGVGEQYF	TGTGCCAGCTCACTCCAGGCAGGGTCAGGAGTAGGGGAGCAGTACTTC
TRBJ2-7	-	TRBV7-2	TRBD2	CASSYSGLAASSYEQYF	TGTGCCAGCAGCTATAGCGGACTAGCGGCTAGCTCCTACGAGCAGTACTTC
TRBJ2-7	-	TRBV5-1	-	CASSHTGPSSYEQYF	TGCGCCAGCAGCCACACAGGTCCAAGCTCCTACGAGCAGTACTTC
TRBJ2-5	-	TRBV6-6	TRBD2	CASIPAGGETQYF	TGTGCCAGCATCCCGGCGGGGGGAGAGACCCAGTACTTC
TRBJ2-7	-	TRBV1	-	CTSSRGGGSPGEQYF	TGCACCAGCTCCCGGGGCGGGGGATCCCCAGGCGAGCAGTACTTC
TRBJ2-5	-	TRBV18	TRBD2	CASSPGLVQETQYF	TGTGCCAGCTCTCCTGGACTAGTCCAAGAGACCCAGTACTTC
TRBJ2-3	-	TRBV5-1	-	CASSLVRDTQYF	TGCGCCAGCAGCTTGGTGAGAGATACGCAGTATTTT
TRBJ2-1	-	TRBV30	TRBD2	CAWSGLAGGDEQFF	TGTGCCTGGAGTGGACTAGCGGGGGGGGATGAGCAGTTCTTC
TRBJ1-1	-	TRBV5-1	TRBD1	CASSTGQGFMNTEAFF	TGCGCCAGCAGTACCGGACAGGGCTTCATGAACACTGAAGCTTTCTTT
TRBJ1-1	once	TRBV4-1	-	CASSQGRARGGMNTEAFF	TGCGCCAGCAGCCAAGGTCGCGCCAGGGGAGGGATGAACACTGAAGCTTTCTTT
TRBJ1-2	few	TRBV9	-	CASSEQGSGYGYTF	TGTGCCAGCAGCGAACAGGGTTCAGGCTATGGCTACACCTTC
TRBJ2-1	-	TRBV28	-	CALGGRRYEQFF	TGTGCTCTCGGAGGGAGGAGGTATGAGCAGTTCTTC